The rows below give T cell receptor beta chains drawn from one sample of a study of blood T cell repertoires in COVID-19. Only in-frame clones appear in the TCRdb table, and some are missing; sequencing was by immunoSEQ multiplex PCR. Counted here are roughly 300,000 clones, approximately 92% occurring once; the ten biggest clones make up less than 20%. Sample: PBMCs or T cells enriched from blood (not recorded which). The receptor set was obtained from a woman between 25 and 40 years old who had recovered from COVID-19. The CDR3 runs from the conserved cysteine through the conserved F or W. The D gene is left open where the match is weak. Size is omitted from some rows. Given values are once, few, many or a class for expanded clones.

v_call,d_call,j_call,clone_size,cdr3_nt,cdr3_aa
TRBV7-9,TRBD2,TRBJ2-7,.,TGTGCCAGCAGCTTAGCGCAGACTAGCGGGGGTCCCTACGAGCAGTACTTC,CASSLAQTSGGPYEQYF
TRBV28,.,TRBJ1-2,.,TGTGCCAGCAGTTTAGCAGGAAACTATGGCTACACCTTC,CASSLAGNYGYTF
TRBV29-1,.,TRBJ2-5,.,TGCAGCGTAACGACTACTAGCCAAGAGACCCAGTACTTC,CSVTTTSQETQYF
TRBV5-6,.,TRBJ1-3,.,TGTGCCAGCAGCTTTAGCCTCTTCGCTAGGAACACCATATATTTT,CASSFSLFARNTIYF
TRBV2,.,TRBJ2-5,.,TGTGCCAGCAGTGACGGGAACCAAGAGACCCAGTACTTC,CASSDGNQETQYF
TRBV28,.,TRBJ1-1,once,TGTGCCAGCAGGGGGGGAAGCACTGAAGCTTTCTTT,CASRGGSTEAFF
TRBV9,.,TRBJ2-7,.,TGTGCCAGCAGCCTTAGCGGCGAGACCCAACGGGAGCAGTACTTC,CASSLSGETQREQYF
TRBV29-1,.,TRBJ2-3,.,TGCAGCGTTGAATCCCCGGGTCGTGGAACGGATACGCAGTATTTT,CSVESPGRGTDTQYF
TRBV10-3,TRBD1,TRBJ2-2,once,TGTGCCATCAGGACCGGGACAGGGGGCCAAAACGCGAACACCGGGGAGCTGTTTTTT,CAIRTGTGGQNANTGELFF
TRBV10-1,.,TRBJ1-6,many,TGCGCCAGCAGTGAGCTTGAGACATCTTCCTATAATTCACCCCTCCACTTT,CASSELETSSYNSPLHF
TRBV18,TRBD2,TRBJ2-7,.,TGTGCCAGCTCACCACGGGGGAGGGCTTACGAGCAGTACTTC,CASSPRGRAYEQYF
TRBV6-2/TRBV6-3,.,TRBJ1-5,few,TGTGCCAGCAGTCCGAACACAGGTCGCAATCAGCCCCAGCATTTT,CASSPNTGRNQPQHF
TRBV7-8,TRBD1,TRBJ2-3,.,TGTGCCAGCAGCTTAGCGCCTGGGACAGTAGTGGATACGCAGTATTTT,CASSLAPGTVVDTQYF
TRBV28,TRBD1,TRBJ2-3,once,TGTGCCAGCAGTTCCAACCCTACCGGGACAGCGAGCACAGATACGCAGTATTTT,CASSSNPTGTASTDTQYF
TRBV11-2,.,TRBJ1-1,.,TGTGCCAGCAAGGTGGCGGGTCTCACTGAAGCTTTCTTT,CASKVAGLTEAFF
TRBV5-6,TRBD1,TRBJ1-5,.,TGTGCCAGCAGCTTGTGGCCAGGGACAGTCTATAGCAATCAGCCCCAGCATTTT,CASSLWPGTVYSNQPQHF
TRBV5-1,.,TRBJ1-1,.,TGCGCCAGCAGCCCGTTGCGGCAGGGGACTGAAGCTTTCTTT,CASSPLRQGTEAFF
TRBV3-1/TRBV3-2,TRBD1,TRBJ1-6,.,TGTGCCAGCAGCCCAACCGGGACAGGGGGCGATTCACCCCTCCACTTT,CASSPTGTGGDSPLHF
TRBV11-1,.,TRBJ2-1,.,TGTGCCAGCAGCTTAGCGGTGGGGGGGCAGTTCTTC,CASSLAVGGQFF
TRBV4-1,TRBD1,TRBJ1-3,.,TGCGCCAGCAGCCAAGGAGGGGGCAGGACCTCTGGAAACACCATATATTTT,CASSQGGGRTSGNTIYF
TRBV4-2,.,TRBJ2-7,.,TGTGCCAGCAGTCAAGGAGGACAGCAGACCTACGAGCAGTACTTC,CASSQGGQQTYEQYF
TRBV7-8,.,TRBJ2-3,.,TGTGCCAGCAGACCTGGAGGGGAGCCAGATACGCAGTATTTT,CASRPGGEPDTQYF
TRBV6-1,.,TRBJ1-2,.,TGTGCCAGCAGTGCTCTACTTAGTCGGGGGGGCTCGGGCTATGGCTACACCTTC,CASSALLSRGGSGYGYTF
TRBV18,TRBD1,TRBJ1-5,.,TGTGCCAGCTCACCACCGACGACAGGGAGTAATCAGCCCCAGCATTTT,CASSPPTTGSNQPQHF
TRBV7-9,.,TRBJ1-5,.,TGTGCCAGCAGCTCCGGTTATCAGCCCCAGCATTTT,CASSSGYQPQHF
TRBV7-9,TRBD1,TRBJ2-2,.,TGTGCCAGCAGCTTGGGACAGGAACAATGGACCGGGGAGCTGTTTTTT,CASSLGQEQWTGELFF
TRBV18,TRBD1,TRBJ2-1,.,TGTGCCAGCTCAATGGGGGCACAGGGGGTCAATGAGCAGTTCTTC,CASSMGAQGVNEQFF
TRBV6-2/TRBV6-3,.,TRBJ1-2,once,TGTGCCAGCAGTTACCAGGGGAGTGTGACCTTC,CASSYQGSVTF
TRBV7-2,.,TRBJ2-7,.,TGTGCCAGCAGCTTAGGAGACAGCGTTAACGAGCAGTACTTC,CASSLGDSVNEQYF
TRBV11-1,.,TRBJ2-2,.,TGTGCCAGCAGCAAAATGCGGCCCGGGGAGCTGTTTTTT,CASSKMRPGELFF
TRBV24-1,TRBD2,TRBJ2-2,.,TGTGCCACCAGTGATACCGGGACTAGGAACACCGGGGAGCTGTTTTTT,CATSDTGTRNTGELFF
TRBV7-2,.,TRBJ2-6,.,TGTGCCAGCAGCCAAACAGTCTCTGGGGCCAACGTCCTGACTTTC,CASSQTVSGANVLTF
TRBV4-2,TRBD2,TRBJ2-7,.,TGTGCCAGCAGCCAAGACGCTAGCGGGAGTTACGAGCAGTACTTC,CASSQDASGSYEQYF
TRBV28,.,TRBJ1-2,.,TGTGCCAGCAGTTCAATTAACTATGGCTACACCTTC,CASSSINYGYTF
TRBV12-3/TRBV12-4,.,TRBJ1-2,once,TGTGCCAGCAGTCCGGACAGTAACTATGGCTACACCTTC,CASSPDSNYGYTF
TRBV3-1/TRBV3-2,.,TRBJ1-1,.,TGTGCCAGCAGCCAACTCGAGGGCACTTCTGAAGCTTTCTTT,CASSQLEGTSEAFF
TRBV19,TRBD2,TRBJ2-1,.,TGTGCCAGTAGTATAGTAGGTGGGACTAAAGTTCGGCAGCAGTTCTTC,CASSIVGGTKVRQQFF
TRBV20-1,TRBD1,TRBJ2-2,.,TGCAGTGCTAGTCTAGGGGGCTGGAACACCGGGGAGCTGTTTTTT,CSASLGGWNTGELFF
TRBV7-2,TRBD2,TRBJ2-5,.,TGTGCCAGCAGCTGGGGACTAGCCCAACCCCCCTACCAAGAGACCCAGTACTTC,CASSWGLAQPPYQETQYF
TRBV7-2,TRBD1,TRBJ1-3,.,TGTGCCAGCAGCCCGGGGACAGGGGGTGGAAACACCATATATTTT,CASSPGTGGGNTIYF
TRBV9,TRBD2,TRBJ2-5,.,TGTGCCAGCAGCGTAGCTTCTAGCGGGGGGGCCCGGGAAAAAGAGACCCAGTACTTC,CASSVASSGGAREKETQYF
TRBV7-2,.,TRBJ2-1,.,TGTGCCAGCAGCTTAGGGACAGTTGGCCAGAATGAGCAGTTCTTC,CASSLGTVGQNEQFF
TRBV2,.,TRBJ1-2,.,TGTGCCAGCAGTGACAGTTATGGCTACACCTTC,CASSDSYGYTF
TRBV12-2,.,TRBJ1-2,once,TGTGCAAGTCGCTTACCCGACAGGGCCAACTATGGCTACACCTTC,CASRLPDRANYGYTF
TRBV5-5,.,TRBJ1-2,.,TGTGCCAGCGCAGGGGTCCGATCTAACTATGGCTACACCTTC,CASAGVRSNYGYTF
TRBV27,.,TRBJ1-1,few,TGTGCCAGCAGTCCGAGGGGAGGCACTGAAGCTTTCTTT,CASSPRGGTEAFF
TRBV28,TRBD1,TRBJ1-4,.,TGTGCCAGCAGTTCGACTCAGGGGGCGGAAGGAAAACTGTTTTTT,CASSSTQGAEGKLFF
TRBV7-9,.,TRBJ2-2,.,TGTGCCAGCAGCTTTTATACCGGGGAGCTGTTTTTT,CASSFYTGELFF
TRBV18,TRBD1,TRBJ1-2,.,TGTGCCAGCTCTCCCAATCTACCGGGACAGGGTTTTGGCTACACCTTC,CASSPNLPGQGFGYTF
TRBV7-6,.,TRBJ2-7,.,TGTGCCAGCAGCTTAGGCAGGGTTGGGGAGCAGTACTTC,CASSLGRVGEQYF
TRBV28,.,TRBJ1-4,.,TGTGCCAGCAGCCTCGAGGCGGGTGCTAATGAAAAACTGTTTTTT,CASSLEAGANEKLFF
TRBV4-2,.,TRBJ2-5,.,TGTGCCAGCAGCCAAGATCCGAGGCAGCAAGAGACCCAGTACTTC,CASSQDPRQQETQYF
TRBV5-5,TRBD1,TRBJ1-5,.,TGTGCCAGCAGCACAGGACAGGGCCCCAATAGCAATCAGCCCCAGCATTTT,CASSTGQGPNSNQPQHF